Listed here are 13 T cell receptor beta chains from one sample, sequenced in a study of T cell changes during pregnancy in multiple sclerosis. Profiling relied on immunoSEQ multiplex PCR, and the TCRdb table lists in-frame clones only, not all of them. The sample has 50,000 to 65,000 clones, around 90% seen once. Sequenced here: CD4+ T cells from peripheral blood mononuclear cells, sampled in the first trimester of pregnancy. The receptors stem from a female donor with multiple sclerosis, enrolled in a pregnancy study.

This chain connects TRBV7-2 to TRBJ1-3; D not resolved. In germline, CDR1 is SGHTA, CDR2 FQGNSA. The CDR3 length is 16 residues. The germline V and J ends were trimmed by 1 base and 0 bases, with 10 bases remaining between them. The chain's CDR3 is CASSLGGRTSGNTIYF. CDR3 in DNA: TGTGCCAGCAGCTTAGGAGGTCGAACCTCTGGAAACACCATATATTTT. The full variable domain, with the rest looked up from reference TRBV7-2 and TRBJ1-3, is GAGVSQSPSNKVTEKGKDVELRCDPISGHTALYWYRQSLGQGLEFLIYFQGNSAPDKSGLPSDRFSAERTGGSVSTLTIQRTQQEDSAVYLCASSLGGRTSGNTIYFGEGSWLTVV.

The chain employs TRBV11-2 and TRBJ2-7, with TRBD2 matching over 7 bases. The length of the CDR3 is 15 residues. Germline assignment: CDR1 SGHAT and CDR2 FQNNGV. With V trimmed by 3 bases and J by 7 bases, 12 bases remained unmatched. CDR3 DNA sequence: TGTGCCAGCAGCTTGCCGGGACTACCGGTCCTGGAGCAGTACTTC. As protein: CASSLPGLPVLEQYF.

J is TRBJ1-1 and V is TRBV5-1, with D unclear. The CDR3 length is 14 residues. Germline V gene data show CDR1 as SGHRS and CDR2 as YFSETQ. V was cut by 1 base and J by 1 base, with 8 bases left in between. The CDR3 region is CASSLRGENTEAFF. In nucleotides, the CDR3 is TGCGCCAGCAGCTTGCGCGGGGAGAACACTGAAGCTTTCTTT.

This chain uses TRBV6-7 with TRBJ2-4; 9 nucleotides agree with TRBD1. TRBV6-7 is an open reading frame whose function is uncertain. V shed 2 bases, J shed 0 bases, and the junction held 5 bases outside the gene matches. CDR3 length: 17 residues. The CDR3 nucleotides read TGTGCCAGCAGTTACCTCGGACAGGGGATAGCCAAAAACATTCAGTACTTC. This sequence encodes CASSYLGQGIAKNIQYF.

This chain links TRBV27 with TRBJ1-6; 8 bases agree with TRBD1. The CDR3 has 15 amino acids. V shed 6 bases and J 8 bases; nucleotides not matched to a gene: 9. Germline V gene lookup returns CDR1 MNHEY and CDR2 SMNVEV (reference sequence). The CDR3 DNA sequence: TGTGCCAGCAGCCTGGCCGACAGGGGAGATTCACCCCTCCACTTT. It encodes CASSLADRGDSPLHF.

This chain links TRBV20-1 with TRBJ2-1, with D perhaps TRBD2 (5 bases). This CDR3 is 11 amino acids long. In germline, CDR1 is DFQATT, CDR2 SNEGSKA (reference sequence). The V end was cut by 3 bases, the J end by 9 bases, with 9 bases between. CDR3 nucleotide sequence: TGCAGTGCTAGTCGAGGGAGTGAGCAGTTCTTC. Translated, it gives CSASRGSEQFF.

This rearrangement joins TRBV5-1 to TRBJ2-5, with TRBD2 matching 14 bases. This CDR3 comprises 15 residues. Germline trimming cut 7 bases from V and 9 bases from J; bases unmatched to any gene: 11. Germline CDR1 reads SGHRS; CDR2 reads YFSETQ. The CDR3, as DNA: TGCGCCAGCTCACGACTAGCGGGGGGGCCGGCGGCCCAGTACTTC. Encoded protein: CASSRLAGGPAAQYF. Filled out from reference TRBV5-1 and TRBJ2-5, the complete variable domain reads KAGVTQTPRYLIKTRGQQVTLSCSPISGHRSVSWYQQTPGQGLQFLFEYFSETQRNKGNFPGRFSGRQFSNSRSEMNVSTLELGDSALYLCASSRLAGGPAAQYFGPGTRLLVL.

Points on this clone: The junction does not match germline at one end; this may be a read error. In the same sample, other DNA sequences code for this CDR3. The chain couples TRBV5-6 to TRBJ1-5; 10 bases fit TRBD1. CDR3 length equals 17 residues. Germline V gene sequence: CDR1 SGHDT, CDR2 YYEEEE. CDR3 loop: CASSLWRTGGRNQPQHF. CDR3 in DNA: TGTGCCAGCAGCTTGTGGAGGACAGGGGGTCGGAATCAGCCTCAGCATTTT. Filled out from reference TRBV5-6 and TRBJ1-5, the complete variable domain reads DAGVTQSPTHLIKTRGQQVTLRCSPKSGHDTVSWYQQALGQGPQFIFQYYEEEERQRGNFPDRFSGHQFPNYSSELNVNALLLGDSALYLCASSLWRTGGRNQPQHFGDGTRLSIL.

Turning to this clone: Different DNA sequences within this sample yield the same CDR3. The rearrangement joins TRBV5-5 to TRBJ1-2; D may be TRBD1 (5 bases). V lost 0 bases, J lost 5 bases, and 11 bases lay in between. CDR3 length: 14 amino acids. Germline CDR1 reads SGHKS; CDR2 reads YYEKEE (reference sequence). CDR3: CASSLVGQGYGYTF. The DNA of the CDR3 is TGTGCCAGCAGCTTGGTTGGGCAGGGATATGGCTACACCTTC. Full variable domain (remainder filled in from reference TRBV5-5 and TRBJ1-2): DAGVTQSPTHLIKTRGQQVTLRCSPISGHKSVSWYQQVLGQGPQFIFQYYEKEERGRGNFPDRFSARQFPNYSSELNVNALLLGDSALYLCASSLVGQGYGYTFGSGTRLTVV.

The J gene is TRBJ1-1, the V gene TRBV7-9; maybe TRBD1 (6 bases). The germline V and J ends were trimmed by 2 bases and 4 bases, with 14 bases remaining between them. The CDR3 loop spans 15 amino acids. The germline CDR1 and CDR2 sequences are SEHNR and FQNEAQ (reference sequence). The CDR3 sequence is CASSLSPARGTEAFF. The CDR3 coding sequence is TGTGCCAGCAGCTTATCCCCGGCCAGGGGCACTGAAGCTTTCTTT.

The V gene is TRBV11-2, the J gene TRBJ2-7; 9 nucleotides match TRBD2. V lost 3 bases to trimming and J lost 5 bases; unmatched junction nucleotides: 5. The CDR3 spans 14 residues. The germline V gene encodes CDR1 SGHAT and CDR2 FQNNGV. CDR3 region: CASSFAGGLDEQYF. In nucleotides, the CDR3 is TGTGCCAGCAGCTTCGCGGGGGGGCTTGACGAGCAGTACTTC.

The CDR3 is CASSLGPVSYEQYF. In nucleotides, the CDR3 is TGTGCCAGCAGCTTAGGGCCAGTTTCCTACGAGCAGTACTTC. The chain carries TRBV7-2 and TRBJ2-7; unclear D gene. The CDR3 runs 14 residues. The V end lost 1 base, the J end lost 1 base, and 8 bases lay between the germline ends. In germline, CDR1 is SGHTA, CDR2 FQGNSA.

This chain uses TRBV5-5 with TRBJ2-1, with no clear D. This CDR3 has 13 residues. The germline CDR1 and CDR2 sequences are SGHKS and YYEKEE (reference sequence). Trimming removed 1 base at V and 7 bases at J, with 9 bases between. The CDR3 nucleotides read TGTGCCAGCAGCTTGATGGCCCTTAATGAGCAGTTCTTC. Translated, it gives CASSLMALNEQFF.